The 10 T cell receptor beta chains listed next were all sequenced from one sample in a study of T cell responses to AZD1222 COVID-19 vaccine (dated by TCRdb to about 2021). Sample time point, as interpreted from the label and publication: about 28 days (+/-7) after the second vaccine dose. Libraries were built with the immunoSEQ multiplex PCR assay. What TCRdb holds here is the immuneACCESS table cut down to in-frame rearrangements. Part of the clones is not present; checked against another copy, under half of the missing clones reflect an unresolved V gene, and the others are unexplained. This sample comprises tens of thousands of clones, 80% to 90% of them detected only once. In total, the top ten clones hold over 9.5% of the sample. Here the sequenced sample was peripheral blood, taken 28 days after the second AZD1222 dose. The receptors here all came from an adult who received the AZD1222 COVID-19 vaccine.

This clone was seen a handful of times. This chain joins TRBV27 and TRBJ1-5; 8 bases match TRBD1. CDR1 and CDR2 from the germline V gene are MNHEY and SMNVEV (reference sequence). The CDR3 runs to 13 residues. Trimming cost V 9 bases and J 3 bases; bases outside gene matches: 4. The CDR3 sequence: CASRTGYNQPQHF. CDR3 sequence (DNA): TGTGCCAGTAGGACAGGGTACAATCAGCCCCAGCATTTT.

The chain joins TRBV27 to TRBJ2-7, with D unclear. This CDR3 has 13 amino acids. CDR1 MNHEY and CDR2 SMNVEV come from the germline V gene (reference sequence). Trimming took off 4 bases at V and 0 bases at J, with 7 bases between the two ends. This CDR3 is CASSSRPSYEQYF. The CDR3 DNA sequence: TGTGCCAGCAGTTCCCGGCCCTCCTACGAGCAGTACTTC.

V usage is TRBV29-1 and J usage is TRBJ1-1; D call uncertain. Germline CDR1 reads SQVTM; CDR2 reads ANQGSEA. The V and J ends lost 2 bases and 8 bases respectively, with 12 bases between them. This CDR3 region has 12 residues. The CDR3 DNA is TGCAGCGTTGAAATTGTCAGAGCGGAAGCTTTCTTT. This sequence encodes CSVEIVRAEAFF.

The J gene is TRBJ2-1, the V gene TRBV6-6; no clear D. From germline, CDR1 is MNHNY and CDR2 SVGAGI (reference sequence). The CDR3 sequence is 13 residues long. The ends were cut back, 8 bases at V and 8 bases at J, with 16 bases in the middle. CDR3 loop: CASGPQDLYEQFF. The CDR3 bases are TGTGCCAGCGGCCCGCAGGATTTGTATGAGCAGTTCTTC.

The rearrangement links TRBV10-3 to TRBJ1-2, with TRBD1 as a possible D gene (6 bases). CDR1 ENHRY and CDR2 SYGVKD come from the germline V gene. Deletions cut 6 bases from V and 4 bases from J, with 18 bases between. The CDR3 is made up of 15 amino acids. CDR3 sequence reads: CAISLEGGPGYGYTF. Here the CDR3 DNA reads TGTGCCATCAGCTTGGAAGGGGGACCGGGCTATGGCTACACCTTC.

The chain combines TRBV27 with TRBJ1-3; D is unclear. The CDR3 covers 15 residues. Trimming took 2 bases from V and 2 from J, leaving 10 bases between them. Germline CDR1 MNHEY, CDR2 SMNVEV (reference sequence). DNA of the CDR3: TGTGCCAGCAGTTTAATGGGGTCTCCTGGAAACACCATATATTTT. It codes for CASSLMGSPGNTIYF.

The V and J genes are TRBV5-1 and TRBJ2-5, with 11 bases identical to TRBD2. CDR1 SGHRS and CDR2 YFSETQ come from the germline V gene. V shed 4 bases and J 4 bases; nucleotides not matched to a gene: 12. The CDR3 consists of 17 residues. In nucleotides, the CDR3 is TGCGCCAGCAGCCCAGATATTAGCGGGGGGGCTTCAGAGACCCAGTACTTC. Its protein product is CASSPDISGGASETQYF.

The V call is TRBV2, the J call TRBJ2-5; TRBD1 agrees at 9 bases. This CDR3 contains 14 residues. The ends lost 6 bases at V and 4 bases at J; junction bases unmatched: 6. The germline gives CDR1 SNHLY, CDR2 FYNNEI. In DNA form, the CDR3 reads TGTGCCAGCAGACCGGGACAGGGAAGAGAGACCCAGTACTTC. Amino acids: CASRPGQGRETQYF. Full variable domain (remainder filled in from reference TRBV2 and TRBJ2-5): EPEVTQTPSHQVTQMGQEVILRCVPISNHLYFYWYRQILGQKVEFLVSFYNNEISEKSEIFDDQFSVERPDGSNFTLKIRSTKLEDSAMYFCASRPGQGRETQYFGPGTRLLVL.

This clone has a handful of counts. V is TRBV27 and J is TRBJ1-2; TRBD1 might be the D (5 bases). Looked up from germline, CDR1 is MNHEY and CDR2 is SMNVEV (reference sequence). The V end was cut by 5 bases, the J end by 5 bases, with 15 bases between. The CDR3 extends over 14 amino acids. CDR3 loop: CASSPYPRGYGYTF. The CDR3 coding sequence is TGTGCCAGCAGTCCCTATCCAAGGGGATATGGCTACACCTTC.

V and J are TRBV6-5 and TRBJ2-3; 7 nucleotides match TRBD2. Per the germline V gene, CDR1 is MNHEY and CDR2 is SVGAGI. J gave up 9 bases and V 6 bases, and 12 bases lay outside the gene matches. The CDR3 has 14 amino acids. The CDR3 DNA follows: TGTGCCAGCAGATACGTCGGGGAGGGTGACACGCAGTATTTT. This sequence encodes CASRYVGEGDTQYF.